Presented here are 9 T cell receptor beta chains from one specimen sequenced in a study of identical twins. TCRdb reprocessed the 5' RACE reads via MiXCR and lists one record per CDR3 protein. The table records about 900,000 distinct CDR3 sequences, around 12% of them present only once. Separately, the same data were catalogued under a study of yellow fever vaccine responses in identical twins.

The material sequenced was PBMCs. These receptors were collected from a woman under 30 in good health.

This clonotype was seen only a few times. CDR3 coding DNA: TGTGCCAGCAGTGAAGCGCTTCCGTTCGCGGGAAGGGAGACCCAGTACTTC. Translated, it gives CASSEALPFAGRETQYF. V gene TRBV2 combines with J gene TRBJ2-5, with D tentatively TRBD2 (6 bases). Per germline, CDR1 SNHLY and CDR2 FYNNEI. Trimming stripped 0 bases from V and 5 bases from J, with 19 bases between. CDR3 length equals 17 residues.

The V call is TRBV7-3, the J call TRBJ2-1; TRBD2 might be the D (5 bases). Trimming cost V 2 bases and J 7 bases, with 18 bases left between them. Germline CDR1 and CDR2: SGHTA and FQGTGA. The CDR3 extends over 16 amino acids. The CDR3 here is CASSLGLLGVGNEQFF. The CDR3 DNA reads as TGTGCCAGCAGCTTAGGGTTACTGGGAGTAGGGAATGAGCAGTTCTTC.

V is TRBV7-9 and J is TRBJ1-2; 10 bases agree with TRBD1. Looked up from germline, CDR1 is SEHNR and CDR2 is FQNEAQ (reference sequence). J lost 4 bases, V lost 4 bases, and 6 bases had no gene match. The CDR3 sequence is 15 residues long. CDR3 amino acids: CASSSGQGDGYGYTF. In nucleotides, the CDR3 is TGTGCCAGCAGCTCCGGACAGGGGGATGGCTATGGCTACACCTTC.

This clonotype appeared a few times. The chain employs TRBV7-2 and TRBJ2-7, with D unresolved. This CDR3 is built from 14 residues. From germline, CDR1 is SGHTA and CDR2 FQGNSA. The V end was cut by 1 base, the J end by 4 bases, with 11 bases between. The CDR3 spells CASSLGAALYEQYV. The CDR3 region has the DNA TGTGCCAGCAGCTTAGGGGCAGCTCTATACGAGCAGTACGTC.

This clonotype was found a few times. The chain joins TRBV14 to TRBJ2-1; 11 bases align to TRBD2. The germline V gene has CDR1 SGHDN and CDR2 FVKESK. The CDR3 is 16 residues long. The trim removed 3 bases at V and 9 bases at J, leaving 10 bases unmatched. The CDR3 spells CASSHQLAGVGREQFF. CDR3 DNA sequence: TGTGCCAGCAGCCACCAACTAGCGGGAGTAGGTCGTGAGCAGTTCTTC.

The chain is built from TRBV20-1 and TRBJ1-1; D is possibly TRBD1 (5 bases). Germline CDR1 is DFQATT and CDR2 is SNEGSKA (reference sequence). There are 14 residues in the CDR3. Trimming stripped 6 bases from V and 0 bases from J, with 14 bases between. The CDR3, as DNA: TGCAGTGCACTACCCGGGACGGTGAACACTGAAGCTTTCTTT. Its protein is CSALPGTVNTEAFF.

CDR3 sequence (DNA): TGCGCCAGCAGCTTGGACGTACCAACCACAGATACGCAGTATTTT. Protein product: CASSLDVPTTDTQYF. The chain joins TRBV5-1 to TRBJ2-3; D is unclear. V was cut by 0 bases and J by 2 bases, with 10 bases left in between. The CDR3 spans 15 residues. Germline V gene sequence: CDR1 SGHRS, CDR2 YFSETQ.

The chain couples TRBV7-8 to TRBJ2-5, with a tentative D call TRBD2 (7 bases). This CDR3 is built from 16 residues. Looked up from germline, CDR1 is SGHVS and CDR2 is FQNEAQ. V was shortened by 5 bases and J by 1 base, with 17 bases between the two germline ends. The CDR3 DNA reads as TGTGCCAGCAGCCGAACGGGAGGACAGTTCCAAGAGACCCAGTACTTC. It codes for CASSRTGGQFQETQYF.

In its sample, this clonotype was seen many times. The chain uses TRBV29-1 and TRBJ1-1; D not resolved. Germline loops: CDR1 SQVTM, CDR2 ANQGSEA. The CDR3 contains 13 residues. Trimming left V 5 bases short and J 0 bases short, with 10 bases between. CDR3: CSVRGPMNTEAFF. In nucleotides, the CDR3 is TGCAGCGTTCGAGGACCTATGAACACTGAAGCTTTCTTT.